The T cell receptor beta chain described here comes from a study of memory CD8 T cells in hepatitis C reinfection. The overall study: Chronic HCV followed reinfection in a couple of donors who cleared primary infection. A positive HCV RNA test after two negatives ≥60 days apart defined reinfection.

This CDR3 is built from 16 residues. V lost 5 bases to trimming and J lost 1 base; unmatched junction nucleotides: 7. Germline values: CDR1 SGHVS, CDR2 FQNEAQ. Method: immunoSEQ multiplex PCR; TCRdb's copy keeps in-frame clones and lacks some. The table includes 44,000 or so clones, around nine tenths detected once. The time point was: peak reinfection, 3 to 8 weeks after reinfection detection. The sorted cells went straight to TCR sequencing with no prior in vitro expansion. What was sequenced was naive CD8+ T cells sorted from blood. This receptor was taken from a man aged 18 to 35 with hepatitis C virus infection. V gene TRBV7-8 combines with J gene TRBJ2-3; 9 bases are a match to TRBD2. CDR3 residues: CASSLIAGEGTDTQYF. CDR3 in DNA: TGTGCCAGCAGCCTCATAGCGGGAGAGGGCACAGATACGCAGTATTTT.